The 8 T cell receptor beta chains below all came from one sample that was sequenced in a study of shared clonotypes between healthy human individuals. Naive CD8 cells comprised CD45RO-negative, CCR7-positively selected cells, excluding terminally differentiated effector memory CD45RA+ cells. Assay used: immunoSEQ multiplex PCR; TCRdb lists only in-frame clones, some missing. Here the sample spans about 2 million clones, approximately 95% being singletons. Sequencing was carried out using naive CD8+ T cells sorted from blood. These TCRs come from a man aged 18 to 29 in good health.

The chain recombines TRBV30 with TRBJ2-7; TRBD2 is a possible D gene (6 bases). CDR1 is GTSNPN, CDR2 SVGIG, per germline (reference sequence). The germline V and J ends were trimmed by 2 bases and 6 bases, with 14 bases remaining between them. The CDR3 spans 13 residues. DNA for the CDR3: TGTGCCTGGAGTCCCCGGGGTAGCGGCGAGCAGTACTTC. It codes for CAWSPRGSGEQYF.

The gene calls are TRBV29-1 and TRBJ2-7; the match to TRBD1 covers 7 bases. The CDR3 loop spans 12 amino acids. CDR1 and CDR2 (germline): SQVTM, ANQGSEA. J gave up 4 bases and V 8 bases, and 8 bases lay outside the gene matches. The CDR3 nucleotides are TGCAGCTCTGCCGGGACAGAATACGAGCAGTACTTC. This sequence encodes CSSAGTEYEQYF.

The V call is TRBV5-1, the J call TRBJ1-1; D is perhaps TRBD1 (5 bases). CDR3 size: 16 residues. CDR1 is SGHRS and CDR2 is YFSETQ in the germline V gene. The ends were cut back, 4 bases at V and 0 bases at J, with 16 bases in the middle. The CDR3 DNA reads as TGCGCCAGCAGCCTCGGACCGGGACTGATGAACACTGAAGCTTTCTTT. As protein: CASSLGPGLMNTEAFF.

The V call is TRBV6-5, the J call TRBJ1-1, with a tentative D call TRBD1 (6 bases). This CDR3 comprises 13 residues. CDR1 and CDR2 from the germline V gene are MNHEY and SVGAGI. V shed 6 bases and J shed 4 bases, with 12 bases lying between them. The CDR3, as DNA: TGTGCCAGCAGGCCACAGGGCATCACTGAAGCTTTCTTT. Translated, it gives CASRPQGITEAFF.

In nucleotides, the CDR3 is TGTGCCAGCAGTTTCACGACTAGCCACGAGCAGTACTTC. Encoded protein: CASSFTTSHEQYF. The chain joins TRBV27 to TRBJ2-7; 7 nucleotides agree with TRBD2. This CDR3 is built from 13 residues. Germline trimming cut 3 bases from V and 5 bases from J; bases unmatched to any gene: 4. CDR1 is MNHEY, CDR2 SMNVEV, per germline (reference sequence).

The chain joins TRBV28 to TRBJ1-5, with 7 bases aligning to TRBD1. Germline V gene data show CDR1 as MDHEN and CDR2 as SYDVKM. CDR3 length equals 14 residues. J lost 5 bases, V lost 8 bases, and 9 bases had no gene match. As DNA, the CDR3 is TGTGCCAGCGTACAACAGGGGAATGATCAGCCCCAGCATTTT. Amino acids: CASVQQGNDQPQHF.

The chain has TRBV6-5 and TRBJ2-2, with a tentative D call TRBD2 (6 bases). The CDR3 covers 15 residues. With 3 bases removed from V and 0 bases from J, the gap between germline ends came to 8 bases. Germline values: CDR1 MNHEY, CDR2 SVGAGI. The CDR3 DNA reads TGTGCCAGCAGTTATCTAGCGACGAACACCGGGGAGCTGTTTTTT. As protein: CASSYLATNTGELFF.

This rearrangement joins TRBV14 to TRBJ2-1, with D unresolved. The CDR3 totals 12 residues. V was trimmed by 0 bases and J by 9 bases, leaving 6 bases between them. CDR1 SGHDN and CDR2 FVKESK come from the germline V gene. The CDR3 region is CASSQDWGEQFF. The CDR3 DNA is TGTGCCAGCAGCCAAGATTGGGGTGAGCAGTTCTTC.